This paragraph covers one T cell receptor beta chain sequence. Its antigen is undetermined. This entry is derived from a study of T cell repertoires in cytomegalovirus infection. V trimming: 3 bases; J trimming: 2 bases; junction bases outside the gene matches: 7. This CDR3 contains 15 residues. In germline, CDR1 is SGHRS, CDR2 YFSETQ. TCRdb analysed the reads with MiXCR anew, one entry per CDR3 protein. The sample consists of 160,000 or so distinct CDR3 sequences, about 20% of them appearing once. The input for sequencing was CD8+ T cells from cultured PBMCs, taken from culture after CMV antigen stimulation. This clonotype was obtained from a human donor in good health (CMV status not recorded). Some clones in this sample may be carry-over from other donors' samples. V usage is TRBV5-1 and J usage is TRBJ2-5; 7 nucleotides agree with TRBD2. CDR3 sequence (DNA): TGCGCCAGCAGCTCCGAGGGAGGGATACAAGAGACCCAGTACTTC. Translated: CASSSEGGIQETQYF.